The present TCR beta chain was sequenced within a study of memory CD4+ T cells and cytomegalovirus serostatus. Repertoires were generated with immunoSEQ multiplex PCR, while TCRdb's copy carries only in-frame clones and drops some. Here the sample spans around 25,000 clones, around 76% being singletons. V trimming: 7 bases; J trimming: 2 bases; junction bases outside the gene matches: 8. Germline V gene data show CDR1 as SQVTM and CDR2 as ANQGSEA. The CDR3 is made up of 13 amino acids. Single viable CD3+CD4+CD8-CD45RO+ cells were sorted as the memory CD4+ T cells. Serostatus was set by detecting CMV pp150, pp28, p38, p52 IgG.

The TCR sequence derives from an adult in good health and CMV-seronegative. The chain uses TRBV29-1 and TRBJ2-7; 7 nucleotides align to TRBD1. Sequencing was carried out using memory CD4+ T cells from blood. The CDR3 DNA is TGCAGCGCTGCCCAGGACAGGCCCTACGAGCAGTACTTC. This codes for CSAAQDRPYEQYF.